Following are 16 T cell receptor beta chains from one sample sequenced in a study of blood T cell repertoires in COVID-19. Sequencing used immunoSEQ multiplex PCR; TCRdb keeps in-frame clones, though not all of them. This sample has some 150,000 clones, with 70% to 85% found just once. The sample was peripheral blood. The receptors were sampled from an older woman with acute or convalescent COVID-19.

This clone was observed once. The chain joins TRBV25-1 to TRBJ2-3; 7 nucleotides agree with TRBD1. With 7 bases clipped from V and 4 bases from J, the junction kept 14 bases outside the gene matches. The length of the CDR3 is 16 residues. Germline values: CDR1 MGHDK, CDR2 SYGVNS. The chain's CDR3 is CASTEGLGRGSDTQYF. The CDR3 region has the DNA TGTGCCAGCACCGAAGGGTTGGGCAGGGGGTCAGATACGCAGTATTTT.

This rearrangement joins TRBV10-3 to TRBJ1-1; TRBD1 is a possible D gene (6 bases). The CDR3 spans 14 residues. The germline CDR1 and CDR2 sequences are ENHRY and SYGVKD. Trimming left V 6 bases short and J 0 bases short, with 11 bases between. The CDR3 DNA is TGTGCCATCAGCCCGGGACAAATGAACACTGAAGCTTTCTTT. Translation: CAISPGQMNTEAFF.

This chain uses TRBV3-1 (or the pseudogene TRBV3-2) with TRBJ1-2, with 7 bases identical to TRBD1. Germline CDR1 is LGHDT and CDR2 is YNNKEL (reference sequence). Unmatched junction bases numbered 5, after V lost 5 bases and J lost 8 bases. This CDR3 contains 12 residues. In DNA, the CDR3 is TGTGCCAGCAGCGTGGGACAGAAGGGCTACACCTTC. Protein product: CASSVGQKGYTF.

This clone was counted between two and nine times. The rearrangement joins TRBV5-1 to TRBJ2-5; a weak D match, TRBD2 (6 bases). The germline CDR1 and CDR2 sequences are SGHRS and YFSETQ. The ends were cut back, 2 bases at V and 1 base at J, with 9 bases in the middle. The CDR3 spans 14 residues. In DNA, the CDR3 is TGCGCCAGCAGCTTTCGGGGGTCCCAAGAGACCCAGTACTTC. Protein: CASSFRGSQETQYF.

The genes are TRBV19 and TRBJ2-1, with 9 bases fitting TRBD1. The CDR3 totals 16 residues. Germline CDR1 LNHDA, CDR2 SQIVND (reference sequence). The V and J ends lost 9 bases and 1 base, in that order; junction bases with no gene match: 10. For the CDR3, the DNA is TGTGCCAGCCTTAAAAGGGGGACAGGGTCCTACAATGAGCAGTTCTTC. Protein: CASLKRGTGSYNEQFF.

The CDR3 DNA follows: TGTGCCAGTAGTATCGTCCTGACAGGAGCCTATGGCTACACCTTC. It encodes CASSIVLTGAYGYTF. This chain connects TRBV19 to TRBJ1-2; perhaps TRBD1 as D (6 bases). V shed 3 bases and J shed 4 bases, with 15 bases lying between them. This CDR3 spans 15 amino acids. Germline V gene data show CDR1 as LNHDA and CDR2 as SQIVND (reference sequence).

The CDR3 sequence is CASSAFRTSGGETQYF. The CDR3 DNA follows: TGTGCCAGCAGCGCCTTTCGGACTAGCGGAGGAGAGACCCAGTACTTC. This chain connects TRBV9 to TRBJ2-5; 10 bases line up with TRBD2. Germline trimming cut 3 bases from V and 4 bases from J; bases unmatched to any gene: 9. The CDR3 consists of 16 residues. Germline assignment: CDR1 SGDLS and CDR2 YYNGEE.

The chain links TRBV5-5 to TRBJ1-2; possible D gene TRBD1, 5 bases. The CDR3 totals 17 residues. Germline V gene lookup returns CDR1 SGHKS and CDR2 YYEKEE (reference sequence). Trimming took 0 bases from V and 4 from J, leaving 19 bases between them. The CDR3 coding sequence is TGTGCCAGCAGCTTGGACACGTCCGGGGGTCGCTTCTATGGCTACACCTTC. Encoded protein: CASSLDTSGGRFYGYTF.

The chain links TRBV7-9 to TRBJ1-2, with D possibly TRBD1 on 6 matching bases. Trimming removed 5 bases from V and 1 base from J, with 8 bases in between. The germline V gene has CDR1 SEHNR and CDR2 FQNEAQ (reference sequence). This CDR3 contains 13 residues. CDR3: CASSQGFNYGYTF. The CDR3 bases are TGTGCCAGCAGCCAGGGGTTTAACTATGGCTACACCTTC.

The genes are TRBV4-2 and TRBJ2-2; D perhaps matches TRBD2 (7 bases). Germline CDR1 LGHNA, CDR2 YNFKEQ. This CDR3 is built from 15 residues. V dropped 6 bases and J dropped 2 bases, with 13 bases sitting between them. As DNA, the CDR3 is TGTGCCAGCAGGAGGGAGGGGGGCAACACCGGGGAGCTGTTTTTT. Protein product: CASRREGGNTGELFF.

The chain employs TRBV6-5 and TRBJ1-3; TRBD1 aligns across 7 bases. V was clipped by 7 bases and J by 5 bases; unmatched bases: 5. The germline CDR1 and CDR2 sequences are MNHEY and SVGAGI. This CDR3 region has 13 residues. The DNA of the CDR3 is TGTGCCAGCATAGAGGGGGCCAGAAACACCATATATTTT. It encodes CASIEGARNTIYF.

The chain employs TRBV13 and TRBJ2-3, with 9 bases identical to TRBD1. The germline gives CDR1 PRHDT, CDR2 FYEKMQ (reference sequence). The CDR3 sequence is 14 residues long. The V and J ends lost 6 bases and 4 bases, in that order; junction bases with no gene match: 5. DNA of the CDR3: TGTGCCAGCAGACAACAGGGGGCTGCAGATACGCAGTATTTT. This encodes CASRQQGAADTQYF.

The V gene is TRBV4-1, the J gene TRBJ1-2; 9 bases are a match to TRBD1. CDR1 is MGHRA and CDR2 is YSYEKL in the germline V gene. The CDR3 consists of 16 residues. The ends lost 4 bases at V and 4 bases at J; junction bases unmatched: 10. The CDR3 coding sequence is TGCGCCAGCAGCCCGAATCCGGGACAGGGACCCTATGGCTACACCTTC. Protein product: CASSPNPGQGPYGYTF.

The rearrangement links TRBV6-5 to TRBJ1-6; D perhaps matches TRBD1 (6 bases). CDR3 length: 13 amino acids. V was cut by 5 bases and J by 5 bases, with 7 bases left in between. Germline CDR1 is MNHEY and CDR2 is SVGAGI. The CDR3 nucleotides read TGTGCCAGCAGTAGGACAGATAATTCACCCCTCCACTTT. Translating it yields CASSRTDNSPLHF.

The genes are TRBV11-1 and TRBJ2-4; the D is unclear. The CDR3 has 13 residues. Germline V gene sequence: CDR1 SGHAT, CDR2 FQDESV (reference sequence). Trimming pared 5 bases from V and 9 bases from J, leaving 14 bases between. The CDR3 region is CASSQVKSSIQYF. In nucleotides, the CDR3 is TGTGCCAGCAGCCAGGTTAAATCGAGCATTCAGTACTTC. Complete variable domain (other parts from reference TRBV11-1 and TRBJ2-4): EAEVAQSPRYKITEKSQAVAFWCDPISGHATLYWYRQILGQGPELLVQFQDESVVDDSQLPKDRFSAERLKGVDSTLKIQPAELGDSAMYLCASSQVKSSIQYFGAGTRLSVL.

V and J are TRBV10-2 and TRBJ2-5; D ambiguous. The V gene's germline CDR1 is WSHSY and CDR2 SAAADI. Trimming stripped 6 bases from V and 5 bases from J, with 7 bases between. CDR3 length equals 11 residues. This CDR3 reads CASSAAETQYF. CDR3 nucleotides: TGCGCCAGCAGCGCTGCGGAGACCCAGTACTTC.